The T cell receptor (beta chain) under discussion was sequenced for a study of T cell responses to AZD1222 COVID-19 vaccine. There are 16 residues in the CDR3. The germline CDR1 and CDR2 sequences are MNHEY and SMNVEV (reference sequence). Trimming removed 4 bases at V and 0 bases at J, with 15 bases between. Repertoires were generated with immunoSEQ multiplex PCR, while TCRdb's copy carries only in-frame clones and drops some. The sample lists approximately 81,000 clones, 80% to 90% occurring once. Sequenced here: peripheral blood, sampled 28 days after the second AZD1222 dose. The chain links TRBV27 to TRBJ1-1; no clear D gene. The TCR was taken from an adult who received the AZD1222 COVID-19 vaccine. CDR3 amino acids: CASSSPLRGLNTEAFF. The CDR3 nucleotides read TGTGCCAGCAGTTCCCCTCTTCGAGGGTTGAACACTGAAGCTTTCTTT.